This entry describes one TCR beta chain. Its antigen is not identified. This entry belongs to a study of CD8 T cells in Susac syndrome. Purification of the CD8+ and CD4+ T cells relied on negative isolation, and TEMRA cells underwent FACS enrichment. The CDR3 is made up of 15 amino acids. CDR1 is DFQATT, CDR2 SNEGSKA, per germline (reference sequence). Trimming removed 6 bases at V and 0 bases at J, with 17 bases between. The RNA input was about 0.5 to 1 ug, and it was reverse transcribed with random hexamers. The method of amplification for TCR beta CDR3 was immunoSEQ multiplex PCR, covering 54 Vbeta and 13 Jbeta. MiXCR, applied by TCRdb to the immunoSEQ multiplex PCR reads, yields one record per CDR3 protein. This table has 180,000 or so distinct CDR3 sequences, about 95% appearing once. Study-level findings and limits: The study conceded that relatively few individuals underwent its TCR sequencing and HLA analysis.

This TCR was recovered from a human donor in good health. The sequenced material came from CD4+ T cells from PBMCs. This sequence joins TRBV20-1 and TRBJ1-1; tentative D call: TRBD1 (6 bases). The CDR3 loop reads CSAQTDRAMNTEAFF. The DNA of the CDR3 is TGCAGTGCCCAGACGGACAGAGCAATGAACACTGAAGCTTTCTTT.